The source of this TCR beta chain is a study of T cells in Graves' hyperthyroidism and ophthalmopathy (dated by TCRdb to the late 2010s). At the level of the whole study: Peripheral blood samples were taken at the time of initial diagnosis, prior to any treatment. Prospective prediction of ophthalmopathy was tested in an independent validation cohort of fewer than 20 hyperthyroidism patients and 15 to 17 patients who later progressed to ophthalmopathy. In addition, the study compared T-cell repertoires in thyroid tissue and in blood from roughly six Graves' hyperthyroidism patients. To identify distinguishing TCR V-J signatures, a discovery cohort of around 100 patients was used, comprising under 45 with Graves' ophthalmopathy and some 60 with stable Graves' hyperthyroidism. Following sampling, methimazole starting at 30 mg daily was given to hyperthyroidism patients, and high-dose intravenous methylprednisolone was given to ophthalmopathy patients. The 100 discovery patients were randomly split 7:3 into training and test sets. TCR Vbeta CDR3 sequencing of 130 to 150 peripheral blood samples (around 45 ophthalmopathy, roughly 72 hyperthyroidism and roughly 17 progressor patients) is reported in the paper. The investigation overall reported the following: Most expanded thyroid clonotypes (frequency above 0.001) were also found in blood, which suggests that blood repertoires may mirror thyroid immune responses. Sample size was not statistically predetermined, and blinding of investigators to group allocation was not performed. In validation, the model predicted progression to ophthalmopathy with roughly 70% sensitivity and 72.22% specificity, a median of approximately 6.7 months before onset. A model built on a 13 V-J signature distinguished ophthalmopathy from stable hyperthyroidism, reaching roughly 88% sensitivity and approximately 83% specificity in cross-validation and 80%/75% in testing.

As encoded in the germline V gene (reference sequence), CDR1 is MNHEY while CDR2 is SMNVEV. The CDR3 sequence holds 13 residues, the cysteine and phenylalanine included. The entry retains the CDR3 DNA only, 39 bases that are in frame from base 1. Amplification of TCR beta CDR3 regions was carried out from RNA transcripts. A first-round RT-PCR of the TCR CDR3 used the HTBI primer set with the Qiagen OneStep RT-PCR kit. The libraries were constructed in a second round of multiplex PCR and then size-selected and purified. Libraries were sequenced paired-end with 100 bp reads on an Illumina HiSeq2000. The study's own analysis went as follows. SOAPnuke was used to process the raw data, with reads discarded if the reads contained adapters or uncalled bases, had a mean Phred below 15, or lacked an exact constant-primer or identifier match. COPE v1.2.5 was used to merge high-quality paired reads, and clonotypes were defined as unique nucleotide sequences. MiTCR v1.1 was used to align the clonotypes against IMGT TRBV, TRBD and TRBJ reference segments. Only V-J combinations with frequency above 0.0001, covering 99% to 99.2% of repertoires, were analysed. The TCS score was defined as the ratio of F50 (clonal expansion) to E x V (chaos), calculated using BLOSUM62-based TCRdist between CDR3 peptides within each V-J. Welch's t-statistics and random forest reduced roughly 540 V-J features to 10 to 15, which were used in a naive Bayes classifier (R e1071). The raw public reads went through TCRdb reprocessing: fastp at Q25, MiXCR clone calling, in-frame beta chains kept. Rows are combined by CDR3 protein, so each entry shows the most common genes and DNA. TCRdb, rather than the study authors, made the V and J calls. Within this sample are more than 300,000 distinct CDR3 sequences, with less than 15% of them counted one time only. Around a tenth of the sample lies in the top ten.

This clonotype was counted only a few times. What this receptor recognizes is not known. No much larger clone is present one base from it, and per-base qualities are unavailable. A patient counted as having stable Graves' hyperthyroidism if no progression to ophthalmopathy occurred over 18 months of follow-up. Hyperthyroidism patients were newly diagnosed, had a disease duration of under 2 months, and were aged 18 to 65 years. Patients with uncontrolled infections, other autoimmune diseases, pregnancy or lactation were excluded. Diagnoses were established on the basis of clinical symptoms, serum thyroxine and TRAb, thyroid ultrasound, and orbital computed tomography. PBMCs were isolated from about 9.1 ml of fresh peripheral blood by Ficoll-Paque density gradient centrifugation. Total RNA was extracted with Trizol reagent, and quality was checked on an Agilent 2100 Bioanalyzer.

The material sequenced was blood. The chain is encoded by TRBV27 joined to TRBJ1-5; the best D guess is TRBD1, with 5 bases matching. This clonotype was sampled from a woman in her late teens or twenties with Graves' hyperthyroidism. The bases read TGTGCATCCGGGGGACGTGGGAATCAGCCCCAGCATTTT. Translated, it gives CASGGRGNQPQHF.